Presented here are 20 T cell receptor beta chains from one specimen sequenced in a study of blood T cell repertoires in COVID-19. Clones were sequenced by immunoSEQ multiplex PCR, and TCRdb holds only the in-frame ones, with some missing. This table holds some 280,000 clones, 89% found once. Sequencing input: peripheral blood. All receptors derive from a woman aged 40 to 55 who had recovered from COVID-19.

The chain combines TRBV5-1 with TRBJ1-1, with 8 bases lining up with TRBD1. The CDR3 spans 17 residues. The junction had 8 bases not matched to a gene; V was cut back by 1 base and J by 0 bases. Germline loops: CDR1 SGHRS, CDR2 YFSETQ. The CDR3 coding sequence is TGCGCCAGCAGCTTGTCATGGACAGGGCACATGAACACTGAAGCTTTCTTT. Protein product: CASSLSWTGHMNTEAFF.

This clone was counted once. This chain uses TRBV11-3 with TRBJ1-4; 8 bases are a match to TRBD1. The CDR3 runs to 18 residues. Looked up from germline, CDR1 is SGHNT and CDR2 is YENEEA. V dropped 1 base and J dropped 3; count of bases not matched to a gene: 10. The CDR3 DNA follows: TGTGCCAGCAGCTTAGGAAAAGGGACAGGCCTTTCTAATGAAAAACTGTTTTTT. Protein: CASSLGKGTGLSNEKLFF.

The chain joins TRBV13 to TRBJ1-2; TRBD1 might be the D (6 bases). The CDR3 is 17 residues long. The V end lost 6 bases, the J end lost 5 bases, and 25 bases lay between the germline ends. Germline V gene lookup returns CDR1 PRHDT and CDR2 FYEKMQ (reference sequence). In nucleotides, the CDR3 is TGTGCCAGCAGTATCCGAGGGGGGGCCGAGGAGCATTATGGCTACACCTTC. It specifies CASSIRGGAEEHYGYTF.

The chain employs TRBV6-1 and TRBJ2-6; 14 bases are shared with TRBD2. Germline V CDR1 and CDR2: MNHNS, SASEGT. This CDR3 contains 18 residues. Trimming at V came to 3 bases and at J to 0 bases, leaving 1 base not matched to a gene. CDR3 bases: TGTGCCAGCAGTGAGGGACTAGCGGGGGTCTCTGGGGCCAACGTCCTGACTTTC. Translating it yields CASSEGLAGVSGANVLTF.

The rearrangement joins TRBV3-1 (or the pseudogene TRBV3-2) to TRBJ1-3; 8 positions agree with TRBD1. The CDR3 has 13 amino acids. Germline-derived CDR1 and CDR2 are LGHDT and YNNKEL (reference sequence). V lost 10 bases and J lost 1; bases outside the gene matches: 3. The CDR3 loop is CANQGASGNTIYF. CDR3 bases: TGTGCCAACCAGGGGGCTTCTGGAAACACCATATATTTT.

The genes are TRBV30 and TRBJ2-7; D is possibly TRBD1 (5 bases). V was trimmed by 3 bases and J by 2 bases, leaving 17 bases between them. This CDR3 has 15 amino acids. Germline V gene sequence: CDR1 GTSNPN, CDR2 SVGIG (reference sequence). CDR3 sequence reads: CAWRRHRTNPYEQYF. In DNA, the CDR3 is TGTGCCTGGAGGAGACACCGGACAAACCCCTACGAGCAGTACTTC.

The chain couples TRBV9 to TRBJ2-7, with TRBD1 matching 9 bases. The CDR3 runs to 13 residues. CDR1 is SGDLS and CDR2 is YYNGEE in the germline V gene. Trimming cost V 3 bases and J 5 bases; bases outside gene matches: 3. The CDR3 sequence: CASSADRGHEQYF. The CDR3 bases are TGTGCCAGCAGCGCGGACAGGGGCCACGAGCAGTACTTC.

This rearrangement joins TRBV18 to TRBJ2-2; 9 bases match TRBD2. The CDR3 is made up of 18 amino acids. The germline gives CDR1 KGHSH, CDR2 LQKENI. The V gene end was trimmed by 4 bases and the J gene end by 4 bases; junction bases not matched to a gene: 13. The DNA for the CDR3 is TGTGCCAGCTCACGGACCAATACGGGACTAGCTTCCACCGGGGAGCTGTTTTTT. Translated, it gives CASSRTNTGLASTGELFF.

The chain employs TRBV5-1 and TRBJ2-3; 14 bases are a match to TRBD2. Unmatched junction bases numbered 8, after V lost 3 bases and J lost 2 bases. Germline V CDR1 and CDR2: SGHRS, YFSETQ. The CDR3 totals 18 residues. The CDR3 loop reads CASSSGTSGSADTDTQYF. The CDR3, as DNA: TGCGCCAGCAGCTCCGGGACTAGCGGGAGTGCGGACACAGATACGCAGTATTTT.

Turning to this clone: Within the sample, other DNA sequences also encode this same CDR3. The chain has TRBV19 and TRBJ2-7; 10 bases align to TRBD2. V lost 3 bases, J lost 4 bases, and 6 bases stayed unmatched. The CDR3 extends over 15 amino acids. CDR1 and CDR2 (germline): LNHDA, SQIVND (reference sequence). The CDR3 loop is CASSITAGGPYEQYF. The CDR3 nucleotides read TGTGCCAGTAGTATTACAGCGGGAGGGCCGTACGAGCAGTACTTC. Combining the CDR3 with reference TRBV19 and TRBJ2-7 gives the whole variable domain DGGITQSPKYLFRKEGQNVTLSCEQNLNHDAMYWYRQDPGQGLRLIYYSQIVNDFQKGDIAEGYSVSREKKESFPLTVTSAQKNPTAFYLCASSITAGGPYEQYFGPGTRLTVT.

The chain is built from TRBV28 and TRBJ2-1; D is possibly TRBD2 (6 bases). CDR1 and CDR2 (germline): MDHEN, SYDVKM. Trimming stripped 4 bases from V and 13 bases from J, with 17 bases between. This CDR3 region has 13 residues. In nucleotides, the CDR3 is TGTGCCAGCAGTTCCCTAGATCTAGCGCTTCAGTTCTTC. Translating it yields CASSSLDLALQFF.

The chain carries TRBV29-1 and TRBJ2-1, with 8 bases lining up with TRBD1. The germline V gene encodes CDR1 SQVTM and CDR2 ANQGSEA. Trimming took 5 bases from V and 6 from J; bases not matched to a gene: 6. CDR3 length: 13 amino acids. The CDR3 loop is CSVRTGTGNEQFF. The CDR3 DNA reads TGCAGCGTTCGGACAGGGACGGGCAATGAGCAGTTCTTC.

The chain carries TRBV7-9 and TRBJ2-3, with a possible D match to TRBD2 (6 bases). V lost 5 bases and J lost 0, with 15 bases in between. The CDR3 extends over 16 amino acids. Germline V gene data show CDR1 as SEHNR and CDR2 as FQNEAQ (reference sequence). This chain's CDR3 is CASSPRDGTSTDTQYF. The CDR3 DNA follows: TGTGCCAGCAGCCCTCGGGACGGGACTAGCACAGATACGCAGTATTTT.

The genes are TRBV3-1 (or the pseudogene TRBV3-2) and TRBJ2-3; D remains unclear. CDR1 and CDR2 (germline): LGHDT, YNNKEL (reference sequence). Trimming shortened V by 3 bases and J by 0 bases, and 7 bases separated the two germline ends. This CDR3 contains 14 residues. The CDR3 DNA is TGTGCCAGCAGCCACCCCCCTAGCACAGATACGCAGTATTTT. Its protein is CASSHPPSTDTQYF.

CDR3 region: CASSEEGTGGNTEAFF. CDR3 DNA: TGTGCCAGCAGTGAAGAAGGTACAGGGGGCAACACTGAAGCTTTCTTT. The rearrangement joins TRBV6-1 to TRBJ1-1; 9 nucleotides align to TRBD1. The CDR3 loop spans 16 amino acids. Germline trimming cut 1 base from V and 2 bases from J; bases unmatched to any gene: 5. CDR1 is MNHNS and CDR2 is SASEGT in the germline V gene.

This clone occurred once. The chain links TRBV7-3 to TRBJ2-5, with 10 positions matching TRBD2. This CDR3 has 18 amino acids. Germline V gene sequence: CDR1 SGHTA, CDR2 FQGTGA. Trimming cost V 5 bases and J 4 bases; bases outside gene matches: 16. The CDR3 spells CASSPWSSGSIGGETQYF. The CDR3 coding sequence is TGTGCCAGCAGCCCCTGGTCTAGCGGGAGTATCGGAGGAGAGACCCAGTACTTC. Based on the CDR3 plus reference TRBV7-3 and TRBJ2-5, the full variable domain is GAGVSQTPSNKVTEKGKYVELRCDPISGHTALYWYRQSLGQGPEFLIYFQGTGAADDSGLPNDRFFAVRPEGSVSTLKIQRTERGDSAVYLCASSPWSSGSIGGETQYFGPGTRLLVL.

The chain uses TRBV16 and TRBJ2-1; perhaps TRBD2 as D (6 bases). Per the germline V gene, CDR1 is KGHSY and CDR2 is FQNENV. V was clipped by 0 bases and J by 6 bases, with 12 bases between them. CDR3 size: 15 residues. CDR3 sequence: CASSQSSLASNEQFF. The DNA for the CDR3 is TGTGCCAGCAGCCAATCGAGTCTAGCGAGCAATGAGCAGTTCTTC.

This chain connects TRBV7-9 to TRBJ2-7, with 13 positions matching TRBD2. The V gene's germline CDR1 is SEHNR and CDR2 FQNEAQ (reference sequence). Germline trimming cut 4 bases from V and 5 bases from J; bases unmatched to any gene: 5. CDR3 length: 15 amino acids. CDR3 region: CASSSLAGGPDEQYF. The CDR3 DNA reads TGTGCCAGCAGCTCACTAGCGGGAGGGCCGGACGAGCAGTACTTC.

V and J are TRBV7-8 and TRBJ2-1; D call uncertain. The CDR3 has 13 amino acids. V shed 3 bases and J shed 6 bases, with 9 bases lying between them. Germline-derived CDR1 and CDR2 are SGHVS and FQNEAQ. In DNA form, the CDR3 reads TGTGCCAGCAGCTTTGTCTGGGCCAATGAGCAGTTCTTC. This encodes CASSFVWANEQFF.

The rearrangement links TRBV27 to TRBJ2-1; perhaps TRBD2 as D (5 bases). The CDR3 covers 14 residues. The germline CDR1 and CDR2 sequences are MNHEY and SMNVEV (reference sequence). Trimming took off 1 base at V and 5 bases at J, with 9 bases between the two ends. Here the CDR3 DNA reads TGTGCCAGCAGTTTATGGACGGGAAACAATGAGCAGTTCTTC. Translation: CASSLWTGNNEQFF.